This paragraph reports one T cell receptor (beta chain). Data came from immunoSEQ multiplex PCR; TCRdb stores just in-frame clones and leaves some out. The profile shows 1,500,000 or so clones, around 97% of them singletons. The sample belongs to a study of shared clonotypes between healthy human individuals. CDR3 length: 14 residues. Germline values: CDR1 MNHNS, CDR2 SASEGT. The V and J ends lost 8 bases and 6 bases, in that order; junction bases with no gene match: 7. Input material: naive CD4+ T cells sorted from blood. The sample's subset: CD45RA+ positively selected. This sequence was found in a man younger than 45 in good health. This chain links TRBV6-1 with TRBJ1-5; TRBD1 matches at 10 bases. CDR3 sequence: CASSDRGWGQPQHF. In DNA, the CDR3 is TGTGCCAGCTCGGACAGGGGGTGGGGTCAGCCCCAGCATTTT.